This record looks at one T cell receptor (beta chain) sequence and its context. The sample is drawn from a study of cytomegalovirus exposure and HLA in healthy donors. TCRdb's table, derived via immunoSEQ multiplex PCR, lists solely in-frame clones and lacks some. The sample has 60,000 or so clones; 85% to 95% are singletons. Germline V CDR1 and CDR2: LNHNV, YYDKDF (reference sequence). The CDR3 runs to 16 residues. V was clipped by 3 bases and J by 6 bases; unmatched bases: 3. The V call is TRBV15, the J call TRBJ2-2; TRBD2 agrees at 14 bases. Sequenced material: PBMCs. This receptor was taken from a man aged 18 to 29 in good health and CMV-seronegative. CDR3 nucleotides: TGTGCCACCAGCAGCGGACTAGCGGGAGGTTCCGGGGAGCTGTTTTTT. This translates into CATSSGLAGGSGELFF.